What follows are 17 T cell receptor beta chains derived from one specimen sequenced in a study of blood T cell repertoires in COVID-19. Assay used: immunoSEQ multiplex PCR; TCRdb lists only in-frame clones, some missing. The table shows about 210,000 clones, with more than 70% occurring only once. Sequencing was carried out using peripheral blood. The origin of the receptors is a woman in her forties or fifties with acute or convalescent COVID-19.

The CDR3 nucleotides read TGTGCCAGCAGTAGAAGGACACCTAAGGGGGCCGAGCAGTACTTC. Translated: CASSRRTPKGAEQYF. The chain links TRBV6-5 to TRBJ2-7; 7 bases agree with TRBD1. This CDR3 has 15 amino acids. The germline V gene has CDR1 MNHEY and CDR2 SVGAGI. J was trimmed by 6 bases and V by 5 bases; bases with no gene match: 13.

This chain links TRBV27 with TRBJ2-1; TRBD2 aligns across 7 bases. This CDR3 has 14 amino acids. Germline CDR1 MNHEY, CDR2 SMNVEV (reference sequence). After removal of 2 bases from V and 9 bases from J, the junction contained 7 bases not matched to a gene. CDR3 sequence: CASSLLTSVGEQFF. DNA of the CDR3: TGTGCCAGCAGTTTACTAACTAGCGTGGGTGAGCAGTTCTTC.

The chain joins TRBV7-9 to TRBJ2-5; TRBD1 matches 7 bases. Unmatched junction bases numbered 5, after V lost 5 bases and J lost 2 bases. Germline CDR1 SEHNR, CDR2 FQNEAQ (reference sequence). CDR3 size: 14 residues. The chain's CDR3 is CASSPRDRQETQYF. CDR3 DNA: TGTGCCAGCAGCCCACGGGACAGACAAGAGACCCAGTACTTC.

In DNA, the CDR3 is TGTGCCAGCAGCTTAGGGGGATTTAAGGGACAGGGGCGCTACGAGCAGTACTTC. Protein product: CASSLGGFKGQGRYEQYF. This chain uses TRBV7-9 with TRBJ2-7, with TRBD1 matching 10 bases. Germline V lookup: CDR1 SEHNR, CDR2 FQNEAQ (reference sequence). Trimming at V came to 1 base and at J to 3 bases, leaving 12 bases not matched to a gene. The CDR3 loop spans 18 amino acids.

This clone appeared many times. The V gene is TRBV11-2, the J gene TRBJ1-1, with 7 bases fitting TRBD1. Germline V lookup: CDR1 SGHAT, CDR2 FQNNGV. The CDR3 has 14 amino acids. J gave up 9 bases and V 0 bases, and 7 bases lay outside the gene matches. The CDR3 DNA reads TGTGCCAGCAGCTTAGAGCTGGAAGGGGGCAAAGCTTTCTTT. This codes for CASSLELEGGKAFF.

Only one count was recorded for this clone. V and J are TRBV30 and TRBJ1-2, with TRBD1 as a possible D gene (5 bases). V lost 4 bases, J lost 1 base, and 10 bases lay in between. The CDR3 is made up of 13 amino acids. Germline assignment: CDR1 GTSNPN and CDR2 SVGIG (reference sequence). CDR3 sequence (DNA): TGTGCCTGGAACGGAGACAGTAACTATGGCTACACCTTC. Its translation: CAWNGDSNYGYTF.

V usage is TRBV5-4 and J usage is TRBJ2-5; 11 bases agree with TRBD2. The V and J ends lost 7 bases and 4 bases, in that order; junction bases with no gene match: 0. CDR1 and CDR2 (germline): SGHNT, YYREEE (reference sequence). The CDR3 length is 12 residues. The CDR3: CASGTSGETQYF. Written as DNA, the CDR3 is TGTGCCAGCGGGACTAGCGGAGAGACCCAGTACTTC.

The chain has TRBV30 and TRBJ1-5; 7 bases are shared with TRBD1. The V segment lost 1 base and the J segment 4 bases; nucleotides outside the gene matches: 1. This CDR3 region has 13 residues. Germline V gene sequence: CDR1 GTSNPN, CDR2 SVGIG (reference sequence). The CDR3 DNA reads TGTGCCTGGAGTGAACAGGGGAATCAGCCCCAGCATTTT. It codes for CAWSEQGNQPQHF. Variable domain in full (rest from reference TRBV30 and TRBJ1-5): SQTIHQWPATLVQPVGSPLSLECTVEGTSNPNLYWYRQAAGRGLQLLFYSVGIGQISSEVPQNLSASRPQDRQFILSSKKLLLSDSGFYLCAWSEQGNQPQHFGDGTRLSIL.

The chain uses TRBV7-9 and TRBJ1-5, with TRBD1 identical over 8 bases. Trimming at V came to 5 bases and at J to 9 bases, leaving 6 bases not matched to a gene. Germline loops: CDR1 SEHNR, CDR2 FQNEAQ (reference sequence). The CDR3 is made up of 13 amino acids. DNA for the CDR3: TGTGCCAGCAGCGCAGGGGGCGGTTGGCCCCAGCATTTT. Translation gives CASSAGGGWPQHF. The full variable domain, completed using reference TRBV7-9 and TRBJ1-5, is DTGVSQNPRHKITKRGQNVTFRCDPISEHNRLYWYRQTLGQGPEFLTYFQNEAQLEKSRLLSDRFSAERPKGSFSTLEIQRTEQGDSAMYLCASSAGGGWPQHFGDGTRLSIL.

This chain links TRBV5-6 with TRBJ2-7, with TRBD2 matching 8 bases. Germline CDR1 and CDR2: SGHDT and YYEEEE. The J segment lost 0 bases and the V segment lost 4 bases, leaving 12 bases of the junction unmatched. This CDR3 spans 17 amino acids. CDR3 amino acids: CASSRRGGPETSYEQYF. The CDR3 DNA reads TGTGCCAGCAGCCGCCGGGGGGGGCCGGAGACCTCCTACGAGCAGTACTTC.

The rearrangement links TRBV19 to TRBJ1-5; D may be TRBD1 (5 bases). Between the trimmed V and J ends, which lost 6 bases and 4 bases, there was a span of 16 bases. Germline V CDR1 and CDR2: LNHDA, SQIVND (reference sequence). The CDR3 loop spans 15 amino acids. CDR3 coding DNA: TGTGCCAGTAGCTATGGGCAAAGGGGAAATCAGCCCCAGCATTTT. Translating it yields CASSYGQRGNQPQHF. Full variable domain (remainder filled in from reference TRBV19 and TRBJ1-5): DGGITQSPKYLFRKEGQNVTLSCEQNLNHDAMYWYRQDPGQGLRLIYYSQIVNDFQKGDIAEGYSVSREKKESFPLTVTSAQKNPTAFYLCASSYGQRGNQPQHFGDGTRLSIL.

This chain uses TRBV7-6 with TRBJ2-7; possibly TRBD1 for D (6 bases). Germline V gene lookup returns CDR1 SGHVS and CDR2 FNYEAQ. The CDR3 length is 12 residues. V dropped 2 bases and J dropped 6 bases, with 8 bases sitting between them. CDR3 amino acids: CASSLWGREQYF. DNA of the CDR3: TGTGCCAGCAGCTTATGGGGGCGCGAGCAGTACTTC.

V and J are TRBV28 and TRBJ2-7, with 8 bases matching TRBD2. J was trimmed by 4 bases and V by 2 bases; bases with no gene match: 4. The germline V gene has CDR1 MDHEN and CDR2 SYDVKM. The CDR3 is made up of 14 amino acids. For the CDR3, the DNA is TGTGCCAGCAGTTTAAGCGGGAGTACGTACGAGCAGTACTTC. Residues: CASSLSGSTYEQYF.

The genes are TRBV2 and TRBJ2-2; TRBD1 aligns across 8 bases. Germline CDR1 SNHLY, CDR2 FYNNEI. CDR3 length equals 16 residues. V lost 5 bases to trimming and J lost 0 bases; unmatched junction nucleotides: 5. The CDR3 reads CASSWDRTTNTGELFF. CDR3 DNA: TGTGCCAGCAGTTGGGACAGGACGACGAACACCGGGGAGCTGTTTTTT.

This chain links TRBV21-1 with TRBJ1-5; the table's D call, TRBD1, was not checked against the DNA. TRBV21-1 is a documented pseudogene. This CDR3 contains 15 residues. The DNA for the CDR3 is TGTGCCAGCAGCACCGAGGACAGGATTAATCAGCCCCAGCATTTT. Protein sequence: CASSTEDRINQPQHF.

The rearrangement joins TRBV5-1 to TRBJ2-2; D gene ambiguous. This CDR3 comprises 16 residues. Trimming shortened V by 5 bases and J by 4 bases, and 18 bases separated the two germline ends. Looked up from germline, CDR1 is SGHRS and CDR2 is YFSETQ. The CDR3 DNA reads TGCGCCAGCAGACCCGCGCACCCCGTCGGCACCGGGGAGCTGTTTTTT. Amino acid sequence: CASRPAHPVGTGELFF.

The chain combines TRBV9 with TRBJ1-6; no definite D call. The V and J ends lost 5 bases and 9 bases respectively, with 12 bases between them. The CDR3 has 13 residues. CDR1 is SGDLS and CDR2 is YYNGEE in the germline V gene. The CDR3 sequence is CASSSNSGSPLHF. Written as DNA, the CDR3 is TGTGCCAGCAGTTCCAACAGCGGTTCACCCCTCCACTTT.